This T cell receptor (beta chain) emerged from a study of vaccination and CD4 T cells after COVID-19. With the Oncomine TCR Beta short-read assay, DNA from cultured CD4+ T cells was sequenced. In TCRdb, the PCR reads were re-called with MiXCR into one record per CDR3 protein. The table records about 27,000 distinct CDR3 sequences, less than 80% of them present only once. As concerns this clonotype: As yet, its antigen is unknown.

The CDR3 contains 13 residues. Germline V gene data show CDR1 as GTSNPN and CDR2 as SVGIG (reference sequence). Trimming shortened V by 0 bases and J by 9 bases, and 14 bases separated the two germline ends. Stated treatment: roughly ten-day PBMC culture with coronavirus spike peptide pools or control peptides (ViraFEST assay). The specimen was CD4+ T cells from blood, cultured in vitro, collected after SARS-CoV-2 vaccination. The clonotype originates from a human donor who received a COVID-19 vaccine. The gene calls are TRBV30 and TRBJ1-1, with D maybe TRBD1 (6 bases). DNA for the CDR3: TGTGCCTGGAGTGTAGGGGGAACAAGCAAAGCTTTCTTT. Its translation: CAWSVGGTSKAFF. Combining the CDR3 with reference TRBV30 and TRBJ1-1 gives the whole variable domain SQTIHQWPATLVQPVGSPLSLECTVEGTSNPNLYWYRQAAGRGLQLLFYSVGIGQISSEVPQNLSASRPQDRQFILSSKKLLLSDSGFYLCAWSVGGTSKAFFGQGTRLTVV.